The clone carrying this T cell receptor (beta chain) was seen more than once but under ten times. Study processing details: Estimation of nucleated cell counts was performed using reference gene primer amplification. TCRdb's table, derived via immunoSEQ multiplex PCR, lists solely in-frame clones and lacks some. That table gives V, J and clone size, and the DNA gave D and trimming. The sample comprises approximately 220,000 clones, 85% to 90% of which are singletons, and 4% rests with the top ten. This sample is drawn from a study of blood T cell repertoires in COVID-19. As for the study in general: Italy, Spain and the United States were the sources of the convalescent and acute COVID-19 samples.

This clonotype was obtained from a woman aged 25 to 45 with acute COVID-19. The sequencing input was PBMCs or T cells enriched from blood (not recorded which).

The CDR3 here is CATSDASRTEAFF. DNA for the CDR3: TGTGCCACCAGTGATGCCTCTCGGACTGAAGCTTTCTTT. The gene calls are TRBV24-1 and TRBJ1-1; D gene ambiguous. This CDR3 is built from 13 residues. CDR1 is KGHDR, CDR2 SFDVKD, per germline. V lost 3 bases and J 5 bases, leaving 9 bases between the germline ends.